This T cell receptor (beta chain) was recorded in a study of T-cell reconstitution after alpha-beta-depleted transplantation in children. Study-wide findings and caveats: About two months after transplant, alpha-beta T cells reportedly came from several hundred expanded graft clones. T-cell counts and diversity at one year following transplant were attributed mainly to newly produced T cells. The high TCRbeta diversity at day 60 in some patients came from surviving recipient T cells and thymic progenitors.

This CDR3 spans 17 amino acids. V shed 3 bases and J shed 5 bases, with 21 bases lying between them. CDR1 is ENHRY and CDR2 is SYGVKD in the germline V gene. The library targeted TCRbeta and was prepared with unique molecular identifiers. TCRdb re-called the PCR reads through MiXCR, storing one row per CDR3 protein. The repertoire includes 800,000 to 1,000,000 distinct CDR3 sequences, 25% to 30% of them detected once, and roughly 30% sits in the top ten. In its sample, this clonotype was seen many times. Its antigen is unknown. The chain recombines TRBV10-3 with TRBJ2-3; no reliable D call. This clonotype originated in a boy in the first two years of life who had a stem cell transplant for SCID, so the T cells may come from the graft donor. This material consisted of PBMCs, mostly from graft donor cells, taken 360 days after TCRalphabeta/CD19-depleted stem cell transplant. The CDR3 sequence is CAISEVRLHGKVDTQYF. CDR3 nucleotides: TGTGCCATCAGTGAAGTGAGGCTACATGGAAAGGTAGATACGCAGTATTTT.